This T cell receptor (beta chain) was documented in a study of PD-L1 blockade in urothelial cancer (dated by TCRdb to 2017 to 2019). Some background on the complete study: Therapy was started at some point between 2013 and 2015 for all patients, and atezolizumab 1,200 mg was administered intravenously every 3 weeks. Durable clinical benefit was defined as progression-free survival longer than 6 months, and TCR features were also tested against progression-free and overall survival. Pretreatment tumor samples, along with matched peripheral blood serially collected before and after atezolizumab treatment, were subjected to TCR sequencing. Blood samples were analyzed 3 weeks after the start of treatment (second dose) and 6 weeks after the start of treatment. In the same patients who had TCR sequencing, pretreatment tumors also underwent whole exome sequencing and RNA sequencing. Patients had an ECOG performance status of 0 or 1 and had received between 0 and 3 prior chemotherapy regimens. Twenty-nine patients had pretreatment blood TCR-seq, 24 had at least one posttreatment blood collection, and 24 had tumor TCR-seq. The study was an exploratory multi-omic analysis of somatic, immune and clinical correlates of response to PD-L1 blockade with atezolizumab in urothelial cancer. Roughly nine patients achieved durable clinical benefit and some 21 did not. About 90% of the roughly 29 patients were males with bladder-origin urothelial cancer, and about 65% of the roughly 29 reported a prior smoking history. Blood samples gave median yields of around 140,000 T cells and over 80,000 unique TCRs, along with a median clonality of roughly 0.08.

Synthetic TCR analog templates were spiked into each PCR so that absolute template abundance could be estimated from read counts. TCRbeta CDR3 regions were amplified from genomic DNA with bias-controlled V and J gene primers using the immunoSEQ assay. Rearranged TCRbeta segments were sequenced at approximately 20X coverage. Turning to the authors' computational methods: Clustering was used to correct sequencing errors, and CDR3s were annotated against IMGT so that V, D and J genes could be assigned. Only productive TCRbeta rearrangements were used in downstream analyses, excluding out-of-frame or stop-codon sequences. Clonality was calculated as one minus the Shannon entropy normalized by the log of the number of unique productive sequences. Fisher's exact test with Benjamini-Hochberg correction, at a threshold of adjusted p below 0.01, was used to find clones that differed between time points or between blood and tumor. The table comes from immuneACCESS by way of TCRdb, which keeps in-frame sequences with V and J called. Part of the clones is missing from these tables; in studies checked, under half for an unresolved V gene and the rest for unknown reasons. That table gives V, J and clone size, and the DNA gave D and trimming. Within this sample are tens of thousands of clones, with 70% to 90% of them counted one time only. The ten largest clones add up to more than 13% of the sample.

What the study reported, not specific to this receptor: Because the sample size was small (n of about 30) and many of the analyses were exploratory, the results are meant to be hypothesis-generating. Improved progression-free and overall survival was associated with having pretreatment peripheral blood TCR clonality below the median. Among patients with durable benefit, tumor-associated TCR clones showed greater expansion in peripheral blood 3 weeks after treatment started (n of about 20, p = 0.022).

Regarding this clone: Its cognate antigen has yet to be identified. Per-nucleotide qualities are absent, and no much larger clonotype sits a single base away.

The CDR3 runs 13 amino acids, cysteine and phenylalanine included. Of the read, only the CDR3 DNA is kept; its 39 bases are in frame from base 1. CDR1 and CDR2 are read off the germline V gene as SNHLY and FYNNEI. V ends up 7 bases short and J 1 base short, with an unmatched junction base count of 4. This specimen's time point label, interpreted: pretreatment peripheral blood. The cohort included some 30 patients with locally advanced or metastatic urothelial carcinoma who were treated at Memorial Sloan Kettering on a trial protocol. Peripheral blood mononuclear cells were collected pretreatment and during treatment, at between 1 and 8 total time points per patient. The Qiagen DNeasy Blood extraction kit was used to purify genomic DNA from total PBMCs and tumor samples. PBMCs were collected pretreatment and during treatment and were isolated and stored as previously described.

This clonotype originated in a man between 60 and 70 years old with urothelial cancer. The material was PBMCs, obtained around atezolizumab (anti-PD-L1) treatment. The rearranged segments are TRBV2 and TRBJ2-7, with TRBD1 identical over 7 junction bases. The nucleotide sequence is given as TGTGCCAGCACTGGACAGGATTCCTACGAGCAGTACTTC. The resulting protein is CASTGQDSYEQYF.